This TCR beta chain was retrieved from a study of regulatory T cells in long-lasting Graves disease. Study information: Antithyroid drugs had been taken under 3 months by newly diagnosed Graves' patients. Study results and limitations: Lower TCR diversity characterized persistent Graves' patients relative to newly diagnosed patients.

The sample's time point: newly diagnosed GD, antithyroid drugs for less than 3 months. Researchers made the TCR library from RNA that was extracted from PBMCs. This clonotype occurred many times. No antigen is known for it. The germline gives CDR1 SEHNR, CDR2 FQNEAQ (reference sequence). The CDR3 has 15 amino acids. V was cut by 3 bases and J by 2 bases, with 13 bases left in between. Building of the TCR beta libraries involved iRepertoire HTBI primers and Arm-PCR of CDR3 regions. TCRdb passed the multiplex PCR reads through MiXCR, listing each CDR3 protein once. The table shows 390,000 or so distinct CDR3 sequences, with roughly 12% occurring only once. The sample was also linked to a second study, of T cells in Graves' hyperthyroidism and ophthalmopathy. That study reports: When the TCR CDR3 underwent first-round RT-PCR, the HTBI primer set was used.

The V call is TRBV7-9, the J call TRBJ2-5; a possible D gene is TRBD1 (8 bases). This receptor was identified in a woman aged 18 to 35 with Graves disease. Sample: peripheral blood mononuclear cells (PBMCs), taken at new diagnosis, from a patient treated with antithyroid drugs. The CDR3 reads CASSFNRGGQETQYF. The CDR3 DNA reads TGTGCCAGCAGCTTTAACAGGGGGGGGCAAGAGACCCAGTACTTC.